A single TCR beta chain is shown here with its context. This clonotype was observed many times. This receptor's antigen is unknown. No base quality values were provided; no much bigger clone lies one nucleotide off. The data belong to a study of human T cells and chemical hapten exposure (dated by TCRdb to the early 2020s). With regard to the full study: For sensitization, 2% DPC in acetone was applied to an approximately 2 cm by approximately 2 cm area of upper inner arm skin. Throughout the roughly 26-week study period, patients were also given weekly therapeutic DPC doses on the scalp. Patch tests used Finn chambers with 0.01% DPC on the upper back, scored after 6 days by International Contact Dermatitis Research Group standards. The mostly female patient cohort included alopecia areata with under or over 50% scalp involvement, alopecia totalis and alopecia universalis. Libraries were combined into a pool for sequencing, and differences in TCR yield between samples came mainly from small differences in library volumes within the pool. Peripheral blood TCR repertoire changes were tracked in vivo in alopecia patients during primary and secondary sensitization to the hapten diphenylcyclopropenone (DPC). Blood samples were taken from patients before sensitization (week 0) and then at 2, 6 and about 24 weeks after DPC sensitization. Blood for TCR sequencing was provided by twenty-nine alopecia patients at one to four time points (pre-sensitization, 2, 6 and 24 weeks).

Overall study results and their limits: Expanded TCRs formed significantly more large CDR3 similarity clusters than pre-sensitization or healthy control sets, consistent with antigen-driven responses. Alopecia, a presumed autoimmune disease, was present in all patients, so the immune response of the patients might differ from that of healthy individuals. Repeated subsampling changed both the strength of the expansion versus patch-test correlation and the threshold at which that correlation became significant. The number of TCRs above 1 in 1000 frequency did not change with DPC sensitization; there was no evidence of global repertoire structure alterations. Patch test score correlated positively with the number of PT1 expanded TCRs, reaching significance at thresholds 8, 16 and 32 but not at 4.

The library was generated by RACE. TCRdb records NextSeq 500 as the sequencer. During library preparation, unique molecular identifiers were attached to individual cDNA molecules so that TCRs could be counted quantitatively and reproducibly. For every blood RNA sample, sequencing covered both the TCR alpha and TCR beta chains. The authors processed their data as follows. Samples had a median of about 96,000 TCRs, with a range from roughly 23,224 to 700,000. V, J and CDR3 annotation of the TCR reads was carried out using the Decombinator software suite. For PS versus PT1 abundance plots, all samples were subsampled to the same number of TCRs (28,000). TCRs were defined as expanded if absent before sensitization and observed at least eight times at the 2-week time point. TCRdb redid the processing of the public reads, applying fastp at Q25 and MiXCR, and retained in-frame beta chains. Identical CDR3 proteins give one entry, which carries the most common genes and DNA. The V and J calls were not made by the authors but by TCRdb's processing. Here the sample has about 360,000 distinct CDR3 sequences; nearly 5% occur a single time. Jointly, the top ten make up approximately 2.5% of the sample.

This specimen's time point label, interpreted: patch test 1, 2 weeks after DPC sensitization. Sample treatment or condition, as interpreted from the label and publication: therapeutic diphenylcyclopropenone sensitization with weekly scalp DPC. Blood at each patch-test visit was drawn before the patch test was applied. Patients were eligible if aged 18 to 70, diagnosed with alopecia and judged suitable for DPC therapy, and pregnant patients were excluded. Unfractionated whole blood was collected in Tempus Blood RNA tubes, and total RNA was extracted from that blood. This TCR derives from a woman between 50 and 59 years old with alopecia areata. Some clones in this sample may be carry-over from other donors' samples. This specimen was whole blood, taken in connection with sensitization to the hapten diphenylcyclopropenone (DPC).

The CDR3 has the sequence CASRLTGDEQFF. At the DNA level, the sequence is TGTGCCAGCAGACTGACAGGGGATGAGCAGTTCTTC. The rearranged chain carries TRBV7-2 and TRBJ2-1, with 8 central nucleotides matching TRBD1. Including the terminal cysteine and phenylalanine, the CDR3 comprises 12 residues. The retained sequence is limited to the CDR3, 36 bases, with the frame set at the first base. Based on the germline V gene, the CDR1 and CDR2 sequences are SGHTA and FQGNSA. Unmatched junction bases come to 3, with V trimmed by 6 bases and J by 8 bases.